One sample yielded the 25 T cell receptor beta chains listed below, sequenced in a study of blood T cell dynamics during melanoma immunotherapy. Time point noted: week 3, after first cycle of checkpoint inhibitor. Using immunoSEQ multiplex PCR, the repertoire was profiled, and TCRdb retains in-frame clones only, with some absent. The sample has thousands of clones, 87% seen once; the top ten hold roughly 6.7%. The source was blood, collected from a patient treated with checkpoint blockade. The receptor source for this set is a human donor with melanoma.

J is TRBJ1-2 and V is TRBV15, with D hard to call. V was cut by 3 bases and J by 0 bases, with 8 bases left in between. This CDR3 comprises 14 residues. Germline CDR1 is LNHNV and CDR2 is YYDKDF (reference sequence). CDR3 in amino acids: CATSSQSSNYGYTF. The CDR3 nucleotides read TGTGCCACCAGCAGTCAGTCCTCTAACTATGGCTACACCTTC. Supplemented by reference TRBV15 and TRBJ1-2, the full variable domain reads DAMVIQNPRYQVTQFGKPVTLSCSQTLNHNVMYWYQQKSSQAPKLLFHYYDKDFNNEADTPDNFQSRRPNTSFCFLDIRSPGLGDTAMYLCATSSQSSNYGYTFGSGTRLTVV.

V gene TRBV10-3 combines with J gene TRBJ1-2, with 12 bases matching TRBD1. The trim removed 6 bases at V and 4 bases at J, leaving 6 bases unmatched. Germline V gives CDR1 ENHRY, CDR2 SYGVKD. The CDR3 runs to 15 residues. DNA for the CDR3: TGTGCCATCAGAGAGGGACAGGGGGCGATCTATGGCTACACCTTC. This translates into CAIREGQGAIYGYTF.

This sequence joins TRBV7-2 and TRBJ2-3; D unclear. Trimming stripped 2 bases from V and 2 bases from J, with 8 bases between. Germline assignment: CDR1 SGHTA and CDR2 FQGNSA. CDR3 length: 14 amino acids. The CDR3 DNA sequence: TGTGCCAGCAGCTTACAAATTTCCACAGATACGCAGTATTTT. The encoded protein is CASSLQISTDTQYF.

This chain links TRBV5-6 with TRBJ2-3; either TRBD1 or TRBD2 may fit D (6 bases each). V lost 0 bases, J lost 3 bases, and 14 bases lay in between. CDR3 length: 16 residues. Germline CDR1 SGHDT, CDR2 YYEEEE. Here the CDR3 DNA reads TGTGCCAGCAGCTTGGAGGATCGGGGGCCGACAGATACGCAGTATTTT. This translates into CASSLEDRGPTDTQYF. The whole variable domain, remainder taken from reference TRBV5-6 and TRBJ2-3, is DAGVTQSPTHLIKTRGQQVTLRCSPKSGHDTVSWYQQALGQGPQFIFQYYEEEERQRGNFPDRFSGHQFPNYSSELNVNALLLGDSALYLCASSLEDRGPTDTQYFGPGTRLTVL.

The rearrangement uses TRBV4-3 and TRBJ1-2; TRBD1 might be the D (5 bases). Germline V gives CDR1 LGHNA, CDR2 YSLEER. The CDR3 extends over 15 amino acids. Between the trimmed V and J ends, which lost 1 base and 3 bases, there was a span of 12 bases. As DNA, the CDR3 is TGCGCCAGCAGCCAAGGGTGGCAGGGCGACTATGGCTACACCTTC. The encoded protein is CASSQGWQGDYGYTF.

This CDR3 is CASSESAGRDTQYF. DNA for the CDR3: TGCGCCAGCAGTGAGTCGGCGGGTCGGGATACGCAGTATTTT. The chain recombines TRBV10-1 with TRBJ2-3; tentatively, D is TRBD2 (5 bases). V gave up 0 bases and J gave up 6 bases, with 10 bases separating them. The CDR3 is made up of 14 amino acids. CDR1 WNHNN and CDR2 SYGVQD come from the germline V gene (reference sequence).

The V gene is TRBV5-1, the J gene TRBJ1-2; D possibly corresponds to TRBD1 (6 bases). Trimming shortened V by 4 bases and J by 1 base, and 11 bases separated the two germline ends. This CDR3 spans 14 amino acids. Germline V lookup: CDR1 SGHRS, CDR2 YFSETQ. The CDR3 region has the DNA TGCGCCAGCAGCGGGGGGGACATTAACTATGGCTACACCTTC. Translation gives CASSGGDINYGYTF.

The chain couples TRBV6-1 to TRBJ2-7; 8 bases fit TRBD2. CDR3 length: 15 amino acids. Germline-derived CDR1 and CDR2 are MNHNS and SASEGT. V was pared by 8 bases and J by 5 bases, with 14 bases of the junction left unmatched. The CDR3 region has the DNA TGTGCCAGCGAAGAACTTTCGGGGGGGCATGACGAGCAGTACTTC. Translated, it gives CASEELSGGHDEQYF.

The chain has TRBV27 and TRBJ2-1, with D possibly being TRBD2 (6 bases). V was pared by 6 bases and J by 9 bases, with 9 bases between. CDR1 and CDR2 (germline): MNHEY, SMNVEV (reference sequence). CDR3 length equals 11 residues. Written as DNA, the CDR3 is TGTGCCAGCAGCCCCGGGGGTGAGCAGTTCTTC. Translating it yields CASSPGGEQFF.

Worth noting for this clone: The identical CDR3 is also encoded by other nucleotide sequences in the sample. The chain is built from TRBV9 and TRBJ2-1; 7 nucleotides match TRBD2. Trimming took 0 bases from V and 1 from J; bases not matched to a gene: 1. Germline-derived CDR1 and CDR2 are SGDLS and YYNGEE. The CDR3 totals 15 residues. DNA of the CDR3: TGTGCCAGCAGCGTAGCGGGAGGTTCCTACAATGAGCAGTTCTTC. Its protein product is CASSVAGGSYNEQFF.

This sequence joins TRBV21-1 and TRBJ1-2; the table's D call, TRBD1, was not checked against the DNA. TRBV21-1 is marked as a pseudogene. The CDR3 loop spans 14 amino acids. The CDR3 bases are TGTGCCAGCAGCTGCCGAGACAGGGGGAATGGCTACACCTTC. It is translated as CASSCRDRGNGYTF.

The CDR3 DNA reads as TGTGCCAGCAGCGAAAACGCTCCCCTAAATCAGCCCCAGCATTTT. This codes for CASSENAPLNQPQHF. This chain connects TRBV6-1 to TRBJ1-5, with no clear D. The V gene lost 6 bases and the J gene lost 4 bases, with 16 bases spanning the gap. Germline V gene data show CDR1 as MNHNS and CDR2 as SASEGT. This CDR3 spans 15 amino acids.

The count of this clone is one. The gene calls are TRBV7-2 and TRBJ2-5, with 8 bases identical to TRBD2. V was clipped by 2 bases and J by 5 bases; unmatched bases: 10. Germline V gives CDR1 SGHTA, CDR2 FQGNSA. CDR3 length equals 16 residues. CDR3 residues: CASSLRGGGTFETQYF. CDR3 DNA: TGTGCCAGCAGCTTAAGGGGCGGGGGGACCTTTGAGACCCAGTACTTC.

J is TRBJ2-1 and V is TRBV6-6; D not resolved. Trimming left V 2 bases short and J 6 bases short, with 17 bases between. The CDR3 has 16 amino acids. CDR1 and CDR2 from the germline V gene are MNHNY and SVGAGI (reference sequence). The CDR3 nucleotides are TGTGCCAGCAGTTACGGTGTGTCTGTTTTTGGCAATGAGCAGTTCTTC. The encoded protein is CASSYGVSVFGNEQFF.

The chain carries TRBV29-1 and TRBJ2-3, with TRBD2 matching over 8 bases. Trimming cost V 6 bases and J 5 bases; bases outside gene matches: 4. The CDR3 totals 12 residues. CDR1 is SQVTM and CDR2 is ANQGSEA in the germline V gene. The CDR3 DNA reads TGCAGCGTATCGGCGGGGGGAGATACGCAGTATTTT. Translating it yields CSVSAGGDTQYF.

The V and J genes are TRBV11-1 and TRBJ1-1; 10 nucleotides agree with TRBD1. This CDR3 has 15 amino acids. V was pared by 5 bases and J by 3 bases, with 6 bases of the junction left unmatched. Germline CDR1 and CDR2: SGHAT and FQDESV (reference sequence). As DNA, the CDR3 is TGTGCCAGCAGCCAACCCGGGACAGGGGACACTGAAGCTTTCTTT. As protein: CASSQPGTGDTEAFF.

This chain connects TRBV10-3 to TRBJ2-1; 7 bases are a match to TRBD2. Germline assignment: CDR1 ENHRY and CDR2 SYGVKD. This CDR3 spans 13 amino acids. V lost 8 bases, J lost 3 bases, and 4 bases stayed unmatched. CDR3 in amino acids: CAIGGLDYNEQFF. The DNA for the CDR3 is TGTGCCATCGGTGGACTAGACTACAATGAGCAGTTCTTC.

The V gene is TRBV5-6, the J gene TRBJ1-2, with a tentative D call TRBD1 (5 bases). Looked up from germline, CDR1 is SGHDT and CDR2 is YYEEEE. This CDR3 is 14 amino acids long. Trimming took off 4 bases at V and 5 bases at J, with 15 bases between the two ends. CDR3 loop: CASSLGTQRYGYTF. For the CDR3, the DNA is TGTGCCAGCAGCCTCGGGACCCAGAGGTATGGCTACACCTTC.

The chain combines TRBV29-1 with TRBJ2-3, with a weak D call TRBD1 (6 bases). V lost 8 bases, J lost 0 bases, and 18 bases lay in between. The germline CDR1 and CDR2 sequences are SQVTM and ANQGSEA. The CDR3 consists of 15 residues. The CDR3 sequence: CSLVVGGWSTDTQYF. In DNA form, the CDR3 reads TGCAGCTTAGTCGTAGGGGGATGGAGCACAGATACGCAGTATTTT.

V and J are TRBV5-6 and TRBJ1-4; unclear D gene. This CDR3 contains 16 residues. V shed 3 bases and J shed 8 bases, with 20 bases lying between them. The germline CDR1 and CDR2 sequences are SGHDT and YYEEEE. The CDR3 nucleotides are TGTGCCAGCAGCTCGAAGGCGTGGATCCGAAGCGAAAAACTGTTTTTT. Protein product: CASSSKAWIRSEKLFF.

The rearrangement uses TRBV30 and TRBJ1-6; the D is unclear. The V and J ends lost 4 bases and 10 bases respectively, with 20 bases between them. Germline lookup yields CDR1 GTSNPN and CDR2 SVGIG (reference sequence). This CDR3 spans 15 amino acids. DNA for the CDR3: TGTGCCTGGACCCCCACCGGCGGCGGTCGATCACCCCTCCACTTT. Its translation: CAWTPTGGGRSPLHF.

The gene calls are TRBV4-1 and TRBJ1-4, with 10 nucleotides matching TRBD1. The germline V gene has CDR1 MGHRA and CDR2 YSYEKL. The CDR3 loop spans 16 amino acids. Germline trimming cut 1 base from V and 8 bases from J; bases unmatched to any gene: 7. This CDR3 reads CASSQALGTGAEKLFF. Here the CDR3 DNA reads TGCGCCAGCAGCCAAGCACTTGGGACAGGGGCAGAAAAACTGTTTTTT.

V is TRBV11-2 and J is TRBJ2-3, with unresolved D. With 5 bases removed from V and 2 bases from J, the gap between germline ends came to 8 bases. The CDR3 has 13 residues. Germline V gene lookup returns CDR1 SGHAT and CDR2 FQNNGV. The CDR3 sequence: CASSVTHTDTQYF. The CDR3 DNA reads TGTGCCAGCAGCGTCACCCACACAGATACGCAGTATTTT.

This chain links TRBV6-4 with TRBJ1-5; D not resolved. Germline lookup yields CDR1 MRHNA and CDR2 SNTAGT. V lost 0 bases and J 0 bases, leaving 6 bases between the germline ends. The CDR3 extends over 15 amino acids. CDR3 sequence: CASSDSADSNQPQHF. The CDR3 DNA follows: TGTGCCAGCAGTGACTCCGCGGATAGCAATCAGCCCCAGCATTTT.

The genes are TRBV2 and TRBJ2-4; possibly TRBD2 for D (5 bases). The germline V gene has CDR1 SNHLY and CDR2 FYNNEI. CDR3 length equals 17 residues. With 5 bases removed from V and 0 bases from J, the gap between germline ends came to 17 bases. The CDR3 spells CASSHSRWELAKNIQYF. DNA for the CDR3: TGTGCCAGCAGTCATTCCCGGTGGGAGCTAGCCAAAAACATTCAGTACTTC.